Sequencing of this T cell receptor beta chain was carried out in a study of blood T cells in healthy people across ages (dated by TCRdb to the mid-2010s). For context, the study as a whole: In model experiments, template switching captured roughly one uniquely barcoded TCR beta cDNA molecule for every two T cells. To avoid experimental bias, donors of different ages were randomly spread across the sequencing lanes. Two additional independent replicas of 1 million unique cDNA reads from the same blood draw were analyzed for two donors (one aged 18 to 30 and one aged 80 or older). The donors were split into four age groups: young (average about 15 years), middle-aged (39), aged (more than 55) and long-lived (about 82). Using deep sequencing normalized with unique cDNA molecular identifiers, the study measured how TCR beta repertoire diversity changes with age. The paper as a whole reports these results and caveats: There was a strong correlation between observed TCR beta diversity and the percentage of naive T cells measured by flow cytometry. As age increased, observed TCR beta diversity per million T cells dropped in a roughly linear way, and a significant reduction was already evident by age roughly 40. Estimates of total diversity based on one million sequenced T cells were regarded as lower bounds and as underestimates. Donor CMV infection status was unknown, potentially confounding age-related changes in expanded clonotypes. Since profiling was done on bulk unsorted PBMCs, naive and antigen-experienced compartments could not be conclusively compared. Compared with the aged group, the long-lived group had more naive CD4+ T cells, fewer expanded clones and increased TCR diversity, a pattern suggesting age selection.

Regarding this clonotype: The antigen it binds to is not known. Per-nucleotide qualities are absent, and no much larger clonotype sits a single base away.

To prepare the library, 5' RACE was applied. These reads were obtained on an Illumina HiSeq 2500. A second PCR of roughly 6 to 11 cycles was run with a J-beta primer mix and a sample-barcoded 5' primer. A template-switch 5' adaptor carrying 12 random nucleotides introduced a unique molecular identifier onto each TCR beta cDNA molecule. Each sample yielded at least 2.5 million CDR3-containing paired-end reads. The Mint cDNA synthesis kit, primed by a TRBC-specific oligonucleotide, was used to synthesize first-strand cDNA from all RNA. Following uracil-DNA glycosylase treatment, all cDNA underwent a first 18-cycle PCR with the universal primers M1SS and BC2_uni_R. On the study's bioinformatics: For normalization, 1 million high-quality reads were randomly selected from each sample, with every read carrying a distinct molecular identifier. Reads with shared molecular identifiers were discarded instead of being binned into consensus sequences. CDR3 identification, clonotype clustering and error correction used MiTCR with a Q25 quality threshold and the strictest error-elimination algorithm. A nonparametric unseen species model with Euler transformation was used to estimate lower-bound total TCR beta diversity. TCRdb cleaned the public reads at Q25 with fastp, built clones with MiXCR and kept in-frame beta chains. Duplicate CDR3 protein sequences are folded into a single record with the most common DNA and genes. The V and J calls, along with clone size, are taken from TCRdb and not from the paper's own processing. In this sample the table shows 1 million to 1.2 million distinct CDR3 sequences, more than 30% of which occur a single time. Approximately 14% of the sample is taken by the ten largest.

Trimming at the junction amounts to 5 bases on V and 3 bases on J, and the germline ends lie 13 bases apart. The CDR3, from cysteine to phenylalanine, totals 15 residues. Of all the DNA, just the CDR3 is kept, 45 bases in frame from base 1. CDR1 and CDR2 (SGHTA, FQGNSA) derive from the germline V gene. Donors were 39 systemically healthy Caucasian individuals from Russia aged roughly 6 to 90 years. Each donor gave 9.5 to 10 milliliters of peripheral blood, drawn into EDTA-treated Vacutainer tubes. Ficoll-Paque density-gradient centrifugation was used to isolate PBMCs, with at least 7 million per sample. Total RNA was extracted from PBMCs with Trizol reagent, with at least 5 micrograms obtained per sample. For every donor, an aliquot of PBMCs went through flow cytometry to measure the percentages of naive CD45RAhigh/CD27high T cells.

This receptor was obtained from a man aged 18 to 30 in good health. The sequence is built from TRBV7-2 and TRBJ2-2; the D gene is possibly TRBD1, with 6 bases matching. Sequencing was carried out using blood. The DNA sequence reads TGTGCCAGCAGCCCACAGGGTTTGGACACCGGGGAGCTGTTTTTT. Translated, this is CASSPQGLDTGELFF.